This entry features one T cell receptor beta chain sequence. Its cognate antigen is unknown. Here immunoSEQ multiplex PCR was the method, and the copy in TCRdb shows in-frame clones only, minus some. Among tens of thousands of clones, around 83% were seen once, and the ten largest hold 16%. CDR1 is SEHNR, CDR2 FQNEAQ, per germline (reference sequence). This CDR3 has 15 amino acids. Trimming left V 2 bases short and J 4 bases short, with 11 bases between. This specimen belongs to a study of OX40 agonist ivuxolimab in advanced cancers. Study summary: Patients in the trial were receiving intravenous ivuxolimab every 2 weeks, at doses of 0.01 to 10 mg/kg. Study-level findings and limits: Relative to CD4+, CD8+ T cells held more expanded clones on average.

The source was CD4+ or CD8+ T cells sorted from blood, collected in a trial of the OX40 agonist ivuxolimab. The V gene is TRBV7-9, the J gene TRBJ1-4, with D possibly being TRBD1 (5 bases). This clonotype originated in an adult with an advanced solid tumor such as melanoma, head and neck, liver or kidney cancer. CDR3: CASSLSGPNNEKLFF. The CDR3 DNA is TGTGCCAGCAGCTTATCGGGGCCAAATAATGAAAAACTGTTTTTT. Drawing the rest from reference TRBV7-9 and TRBJ1-4, the complete variable domain is DTGVSQNPRHKITKRGQNVTFRCDPISEHNRLYWYRQTLGQGPEFLTYFQNEAQLEKSRLLSDRFSAERPKGSFSTLEIQRTEQGDSAMYLCASSLSGPNNEKLFFGSGTQLSVL.